This T cell receptor (beta chain) was sequenced in a study of PD-L1 blockade in urothelial cancer. Turning to the study itself: Analyses used blood from 3 weeks (second dose) and 6 weeks after treatment start. Blood samples contained a median around 140,000 T cells.

The length of the CDR3 is 17 residues. Germline V gene sequence: CDR1 SGHVS, CDR2 FQNEAQ. V was shortened by 5 bases and J by 0 bases, with 18 bases between the two germline ends. Study outcomes and limitations: It was durable-benefit patients whose tumor-associated blood clones expanded more at 3 weeks.

On this clone: What it binds is not known.

Spiking of synthetic TCR analog templates was performed in each PCR. Libraries were prepared by immunoSEQ multiplex PCR; TCRdb keeps only in-frame clonotypes and omits some of them. The table has tens of thousands of clones, around 88% seen once; the top ten hold approximately 3.7%. The receptor was derived from a man aged 50 to 59 with urothelial cancer. The V and J genes are TRBV7-8 and TRBJ2-3, with D possibly being TRBD1 (6 bases). The sample was PBMCs, taken around atezolizumab (anti-PD-L1) treatment. The CDR3, as DNA: TGTGCCAGCAGCCCCCGAGACAGGACCACTAGCACAGATACGCAGTATTTT. This sequence encodes CASSPRDRTTSTDTQYF.